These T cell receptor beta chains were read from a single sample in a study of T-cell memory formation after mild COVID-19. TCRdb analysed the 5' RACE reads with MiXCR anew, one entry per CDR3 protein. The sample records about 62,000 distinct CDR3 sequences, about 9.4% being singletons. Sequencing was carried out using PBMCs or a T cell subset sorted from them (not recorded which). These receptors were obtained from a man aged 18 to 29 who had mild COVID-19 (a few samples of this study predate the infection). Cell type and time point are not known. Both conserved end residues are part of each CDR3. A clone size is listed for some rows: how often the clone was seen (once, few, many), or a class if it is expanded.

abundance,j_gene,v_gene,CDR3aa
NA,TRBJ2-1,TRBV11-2,CASSRDSGDEQFF
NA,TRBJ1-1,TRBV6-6,CATWRAGNTEAFF
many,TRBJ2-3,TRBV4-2,CASSQSPGQDTDTQYF
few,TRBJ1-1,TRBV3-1,CASSQFLSSEAFF
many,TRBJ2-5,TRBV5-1,CASSLEGLPQETQYF
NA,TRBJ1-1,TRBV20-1,CSARGDSLMNTEAFF
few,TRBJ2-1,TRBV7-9,CASGRGLDEQFF
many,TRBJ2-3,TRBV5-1,CASSLLGLEMGLTDTQYF
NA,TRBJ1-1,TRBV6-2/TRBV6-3,CASSRYGLLNTEAFF
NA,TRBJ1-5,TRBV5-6,CASSLPGQPQHF
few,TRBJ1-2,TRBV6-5,CASSYVQEPNYGYTF
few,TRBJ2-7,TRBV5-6,CASSLLSREQYF
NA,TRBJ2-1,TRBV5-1,CARSLEGNEQFF
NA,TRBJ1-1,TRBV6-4,CASSQQGKTEAFF
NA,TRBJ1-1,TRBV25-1,CASSLTGRMNTEAFF
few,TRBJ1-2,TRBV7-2,CASSPQTGSYGYTF
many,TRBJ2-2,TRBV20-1,CSARENTGELFF
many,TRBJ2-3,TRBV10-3,CAISEWGYTDTQYF
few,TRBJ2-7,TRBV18,CASSSSLEQYF
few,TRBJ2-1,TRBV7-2,CASSPALDTRYNEQFF
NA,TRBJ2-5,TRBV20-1,CSAVGRGSQETQYF
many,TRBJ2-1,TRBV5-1,CASSLEGRGHEQFF
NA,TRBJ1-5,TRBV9,CASSGGPNPNQPQHF
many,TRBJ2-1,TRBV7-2,CASSLGLAGDEQFF
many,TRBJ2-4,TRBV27,CASSLFGRAGAGAKNIQYF
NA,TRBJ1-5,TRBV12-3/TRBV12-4,CASKAGLRQPQHF
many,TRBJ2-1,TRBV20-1,CSAPSTGTGHNEQFF
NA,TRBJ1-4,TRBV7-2,CASSFDMGGNEKLFF
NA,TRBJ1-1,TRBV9,CASSPTYGIASEAFF
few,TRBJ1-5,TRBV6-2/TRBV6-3,CASNIQGTSNQPQHF
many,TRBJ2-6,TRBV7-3,CASSFQGAGANVLTF
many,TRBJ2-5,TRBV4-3,CASSLEPGQGETQYF
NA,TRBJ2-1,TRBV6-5,CASSLSAGFYEQFF
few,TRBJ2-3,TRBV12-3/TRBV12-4,CASRRDPQSTDTQYF
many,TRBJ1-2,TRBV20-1,CSATSGDRNYGYTF
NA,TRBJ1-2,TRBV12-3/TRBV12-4,CASSPTGAYGYTF
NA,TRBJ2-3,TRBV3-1,CASSQRGATDTQYF
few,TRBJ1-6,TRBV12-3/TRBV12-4,CASTTGDSPLHF
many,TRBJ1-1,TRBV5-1,CASSLETSGLTEAFF
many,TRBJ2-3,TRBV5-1,CASSLEGGPDTQYF
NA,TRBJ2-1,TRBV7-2,CASIQQSSYNEQFF
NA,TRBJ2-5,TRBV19,CASSSGTEFGAQYF
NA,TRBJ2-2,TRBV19,CASSALGARAGELFF
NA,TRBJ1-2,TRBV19,CASSIPDRGGYTF
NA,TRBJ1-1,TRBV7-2,CASSLGWQNTEAFF
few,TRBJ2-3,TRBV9,CASSVGATTDTQYF
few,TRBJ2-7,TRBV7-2,CASSLGQGTYYEQYF
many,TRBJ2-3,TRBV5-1,CASSLADSASTDTQYF
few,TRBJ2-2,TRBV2,CASSEVGGRTGELFF
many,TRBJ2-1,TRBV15,CATSRGPQDNEQFF
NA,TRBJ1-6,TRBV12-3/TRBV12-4,CASSPRNSPLHF
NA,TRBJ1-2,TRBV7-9,CASSLGSNFYGYTF
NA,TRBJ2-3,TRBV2,CASRALAGEPTDTQYF